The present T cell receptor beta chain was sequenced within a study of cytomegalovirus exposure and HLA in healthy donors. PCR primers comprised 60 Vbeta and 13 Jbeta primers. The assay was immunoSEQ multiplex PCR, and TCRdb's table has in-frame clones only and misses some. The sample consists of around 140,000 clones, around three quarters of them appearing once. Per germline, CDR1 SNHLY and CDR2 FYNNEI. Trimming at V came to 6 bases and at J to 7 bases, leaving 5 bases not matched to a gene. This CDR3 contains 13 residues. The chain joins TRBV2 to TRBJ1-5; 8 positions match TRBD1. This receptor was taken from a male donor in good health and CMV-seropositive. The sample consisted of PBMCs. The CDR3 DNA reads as TGTGCCAGCAGGGACAGGGATAAGCAGCCCCAGCATTTT. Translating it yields CASRDRDKQPQHF.